This TCR beta chain was documented in a study of vaccination and CD4 T cells after COVID-19. This CDR3 spans 16 amino acids. The germline gives CDR1 MNHEY, CDR2 SVGEGT. J was trimmed by 4 bases and V by 6 bases; bases with no gene match: 9. Treatment denoted: roughly nine-day PBMC culture with coronavirus spike peptide pools or control peptides (ViraFEST assay). Cultured CD4+ T cell DNA was sequenced using the Oncomine TCR Beta short-read assay. TCRdb processed the PCR reads anew with MiXCR; each CDR3 protein has one entry. The sample includes around 13,000 distinct CDR3 sequences, 40% to 55% of them seen just once. As regards this clonotype: Its target is not known.

This sequence originates from a human donor who had recovered from COVID-19. Source: CD4+ T cells from blood, cultured in vitro, taken before SARS-CoV-2 vaccination. The J gene is TRBJ1-5, the V gene TRBV6-2 or TRBV6-3; 10 bases align to TRBD1. The CDR3 nucleotides read TGTGCCAGCAGCTCTGCCGGGACAGGGGCAAATCAGCCCCAGCATTTT. Encoded protein: CASSSAGTGANQPQHF.